This note documents a single TCR beta chain sequence. Its matching antigen is unknown. The PCR ran on 60 Vbeta and 13 Jbeta primers. Assay used: immunoSEQ multiplex PCR; TCRdb lists only in-frame clones, some missing. Seen here are about 210,000 clones, about 86% observed once, and the top ten hold less than 2%. The data stem from a study of cytomegalovirus exposure and HLA in healthy donors. Findings of the study overall: TCR beta sequences reportedly predicted most subjects' HLA-A and HLA-B alleles accurately.

There are 15 residues in the CDR3. V lost 7 bases, J lost 5 bases, and 9 bases stayed unmatched. The clonotype comes from a man aged 40-55 years in good health and CMV-seropositive. The chain combines TRBV23-1 with TRBJ1-3; 9 nucleotides agree with TRBD1. TRBV23-1 is an open reading frame, and its role is uncertain. The sequenced sample consisted of PBMCs. CDR3: CASNSRQGVRNTIYF. The CDR3 region has the DNA TGCGCCAGCAACAGCCGACAGGGGGTGAGAAACACCATATATTTT.